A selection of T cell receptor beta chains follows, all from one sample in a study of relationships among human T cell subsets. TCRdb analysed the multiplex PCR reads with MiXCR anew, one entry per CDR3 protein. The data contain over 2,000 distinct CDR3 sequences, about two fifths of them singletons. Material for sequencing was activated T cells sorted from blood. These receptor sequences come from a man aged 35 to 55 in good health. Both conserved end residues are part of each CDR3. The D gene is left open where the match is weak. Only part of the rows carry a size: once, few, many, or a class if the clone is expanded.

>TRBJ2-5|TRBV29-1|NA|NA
CSAATGLQETQYF
TGCAGCGCTGCGACGGGACTCCAAGAGACCCAGTACTTC
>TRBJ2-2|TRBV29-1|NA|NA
CSVGAPTGELFF
TGCAGCGTTGGCGCACCAACCGGGGAGCTGTTTTTT
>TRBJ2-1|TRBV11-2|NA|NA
CASAPTMATEQFF
TGTGCCAGCGCACCCACTATGGCTACCGAGCAGTTCTTC
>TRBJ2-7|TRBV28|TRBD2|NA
CASSSSGIGGRRYEQYF
TGTGCCAGCAGTTCATCGGGTATCGGCGGGAGGCGATACGAGCAGTACTTC
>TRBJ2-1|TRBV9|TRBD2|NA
CASSVALLGRDNEQFF
TGTGCCAGCAGCGTAGCCCTCCTTGGGAGGGACAATGAGCAGTTCTTC
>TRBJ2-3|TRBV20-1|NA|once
CSAKPFTSSGDTQYF
TGCAGTGCTAAACCTTTTACTAGCAGTGGAGATACGCAGTATTTT
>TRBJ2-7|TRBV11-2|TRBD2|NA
CASSLDRTSVQYF
TGTGCCAGCAGCTTAGATAGGACTAGCGTGCAGTACTTC
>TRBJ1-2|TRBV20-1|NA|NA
CSASRGTPPLGYTF
TGCAGTGCTAGCCGGGGGACACCTCCTTTGGGCTACACCTTC
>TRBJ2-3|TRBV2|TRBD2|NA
CASSRTRGTDTQYF
TGTGCCAGCAGCCGGACTAGAGGAACAGATACGCAGTATTTT
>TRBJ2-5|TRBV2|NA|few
CASSEGRETQYF
TGTGCCAGCAGTGAGGGAAGGGAGACCCAGTACTTC
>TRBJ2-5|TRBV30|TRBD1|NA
CAWSTGGRETQYF
TGTGCCTGGAGTACAGGGGGCAGGGAGACCCAGTACTTC
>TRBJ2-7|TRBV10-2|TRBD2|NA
CASARTSGAYEQYF
TGCGCCAGCGCCCGGACTAGCGGGGCGTACGAGCAGTACTTC
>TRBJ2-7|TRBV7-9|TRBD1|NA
CASSRQGFNEQYF
TGTGCCAGCAGCCGACAGGGATTCAACGAGCAGTACTTC
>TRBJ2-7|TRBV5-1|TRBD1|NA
CASSLAGIDRGYEQYF
TGCGCCAGCAGCTTGGCCGGAATAGACAGGGGCTACGAGCAGTACTTC
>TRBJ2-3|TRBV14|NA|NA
CASSYNRRDTQYF
TGTGCCAGCAGCTATAACCGCAGAGATACGCAGTATTTT
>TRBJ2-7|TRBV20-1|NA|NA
CSALNGWGTPYEQYF
TGCAGTGCTCTAAACGGGTGGGGCACTCCCTACGAGCAGTACTTC
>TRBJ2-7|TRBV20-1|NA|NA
CSAATSSYEQYF
TGCAGTGCCGCGACTAGTTCGTACGAGCAGTACTTC
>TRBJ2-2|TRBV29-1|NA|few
CSVLRGGTASGELFF
TGCAGCGTCCTTCGTGGGGGGACAGCTTCCGGGGAGCTGTTTTTT
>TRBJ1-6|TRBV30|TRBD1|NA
CAWSQPTGNSYNSPLHF
TGTGCCTGGAGCCAACCGACAGGGAACTCCTATAATTCACCCCTCCACTTT
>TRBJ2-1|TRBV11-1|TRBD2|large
CASRLLRGGGTYNEQFF
TGTGCCAGCAGACTCCTCAGGGGCGGGGGGACATACAATGAGCAGTTCTTC
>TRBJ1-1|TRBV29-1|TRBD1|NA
CSIRTGRRYTEAFF
TGCAGCATCCGGACAGGGAGAAGGTACACTGAAGCTTTCTTT
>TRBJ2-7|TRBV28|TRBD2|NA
CASSLTSGRGYF
TGTGCCAGCAGTCTTACTAGCGGGAGAGGATACTTC
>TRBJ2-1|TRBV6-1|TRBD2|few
CASSLASGNPYNEQFF
TGTGCCAGCAGCCTTGCTAGCGGGAATCCCTACAATGAGCAGTTCTTC
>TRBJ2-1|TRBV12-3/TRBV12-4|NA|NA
CASTRWGQDEQFF
TGTGCCAGCACCCGGTGGGGACAAGACGAGCAGTTCTTC
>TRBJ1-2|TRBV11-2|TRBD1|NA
CASSPGGHLDYTF
TGTGCCAGCAGTCCAGGGGGCCATCTCGACTACACCTTC
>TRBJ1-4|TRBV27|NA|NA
CASSLVGKNEKLFF
TGTGCCAGCAGTTTGGTGGGGAAAAATGAAAAACTGTTTTTT
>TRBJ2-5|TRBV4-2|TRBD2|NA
CASSPGLAGGQETQYF
TGTGCCAGCAGCCCTGGACTAGCGGGGGGACAAGAGACCCAGTACTTC
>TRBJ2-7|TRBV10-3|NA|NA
CAISVGDSYEQYF
TGTGCCATCAGTGTTGGGGACTCCTACGAGCAGTACTTC
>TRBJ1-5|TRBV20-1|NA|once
CSAREGSKPQHF
TGCAGTGCTAGGGAGGGTTCGAAGCCCCAGCATTTT
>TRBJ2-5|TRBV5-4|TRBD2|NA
CASSTPGGQETQYF
TGCGCCAGCAGCACACCGGGGGGGCAAGAGACCCAGTACTTC
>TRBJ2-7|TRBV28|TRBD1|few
CASPRPGQSYEQYF
TGTGCCAGCCCCCGACCGGGACAGAGCTACGAGCAGTACTTC
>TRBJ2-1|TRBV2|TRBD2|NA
CASGTSGSVNEQLF
TGTGCCAGCGGGACTAGCGGGAGTGTTAATGAGCAGCTCTTC
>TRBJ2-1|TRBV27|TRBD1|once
CASGKDRGGGNEQFF
TGTGCCAGCGGGAAGGACAGGGGAGGTGGCAATGAGCAGTTCTTC
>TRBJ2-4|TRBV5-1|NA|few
CASSLGARRGENIQYF
TGCGCCAGCAGCTTGGGCGCTAGGAGGGGAGAAAACATTCAGTACTTC
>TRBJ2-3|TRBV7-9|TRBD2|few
CASSRSSDGGVTDTQYF
TGTGCCAGCAGCCGATCCTCGGACGGGGGGGTCACAGATACGCAGTATTTT
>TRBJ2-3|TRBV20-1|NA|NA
CSAGDGGTQYF
TGCAGTGCTGGAGACGGGGGTACGCAGTATTTT
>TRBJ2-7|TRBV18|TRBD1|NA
CASSRDRAYEQYF
TGTGCCAGCTCTCGGGACAGGGCCTACGAGCAGTACTTC